These 5 T cell receptor beta chains were all obtained from the same sample, sequenced in a study of cytomegalovirus exposure and HLA in healthy donors (dated by TCRdb to 2017 to 2019). Receptors were amplified or captured by the immunoSEQ multiplex PCR assay. For the multiplex PCR, a mixture combining 60 forward primers for TCR Vbeta segments and 13 reverse primers for TCR Jbeta segments was used. TCRdb's version of the immuneACCESS table is confined to in-frame rearrangements and falls short of the full clone set. An unresolved V gene accounts for under half of the shortfall where checked; the remainder is of unknown origin. The sample has approximately 180,000 clones on record, roughly 86% of them singletons. Of the sample, 4.8% is held by the ten largest clones. Sample: PBMCs. The receptors here all came from a girl under 18 in good health and CMV-seropositive.

The chain uses TRBV4-2 and TRBJ2-7, with D possibly being TRBD2 (5 bases). V lost 0 bases to trimming and J lost 3 bases, with 12 bases between them. In germline, CDR1 is LGHNA, CDR2 YNFKEQ. CDR3 length: 15 amino acids. DNA of the CDR3: TGTGCCAGCAGCCAAGAAGAGGGCCGTTACTACGAGCAGTACTTC. Its translation is CASSQEEGRYYEQYF.

The chain employs TRBV18 and TRBJ2-7; maybe TRBD2 (6 bases). Trimming cost V 1 base and J 3 bases, with 7 bases left between them. CDR3 length: 13 amino acids. In germline, CDR1 is KGHSH, CDR2 LQKENI. This CDR3 is CASSPREDYEQYF. The CDR3 DNA is TGTGCCAGCTCACCACGGGAGGACTACGAGCAGTACTTC.

The gene calls are TRBV5-1 and TRBJ1-1, with 7 bases that match TRBD1. V gave up 1 base and J gave up 0 bases; unmatched junction bases: 9. The CDR3 contains 17 residues. CDR1 and CDR2 from the germline V gene are SGHRS and YFSETQ. The CDR3 loop is CASSLSWGDSLNTEAFF. Written as DNA, the CDR3 is TGCGCCAGCAGCTTGTCATGGGGGGACAGCCTGAACACTGAAGCTTTCTTT.

This clone is a singleton in its sample. This chain connects TRBV11-3 to TRBJ1-2; no reliable D call. Germline V gene sequence: CDR1 SGHNT, CDR2 YENEEA. The CDR3 has 14 residues. Trimming took off 5 bases at V and 4 bases at J, with 14 bases between the two ends. The CDR3 coding sequence is TGTGCCAGCAGCCCTTCGACTCGGCTCTATGGCTACACCTTC. Translating it yields CASSPSTRLYGYTF.

About this clone: Compared with germline, one end of the junction differs, possibly owing to a read error. The rearrangement links TRBV6-5 to TRBJ1-1; D is possibly TRBD1 (6 bases). This CDR3 region has 15 residues. Germline lookup yields CDR1 MNHEY and CDR2 SVGAGI. Here the CDR3 reads CTSSSQGLGNTEAFF. In DNA form, the CDR3 reads TGTACCAGCAGTTCCCAGGGGCTGGGAAACACTGAAGCTTTCTTT.